Listed below are T cell receptor beta chains from one sample, sequenced in a study of OX40 agonist ivuxolimab in advanced cancers. TCRdb keeps only in-frame clones here, not all; method: immunoSEQ multiplex PCR. This table has 40,000 to 50,000 clones, around four fifths appearing once. Sequencing was performed on CD4+ or CD8+ T cells sorted from blood, taken in a trial of the OX40 agonist ivuxolimab. The source of these receptors is an adult with an advanced solid tumor such as melanoma, head and neck, liver or kidney cancer. Each CDR3 is given with its conserved first and last residue. The D gene is left open where the match is weak. Clone size is stated in some rows and not others, as once, few, many or a class when expanded.

>TRBJ1-1|.|.|TRBV19|17
TGTGCCAGTAGCCCTAGGGTCACCCGAGCCTTAAACACTGAAGCTTTCTTT
CASSPRVTRALNTEAFF
>TRBJ1-5|.|.|TRBV19|12
TGTGCCAGTAGTATCGAGCGCCAGCCCCAGCATTTT
CASSIERQPQHF
>TRBJ1-4|.|.|TRBV2|15
TGTGCCAGCAGTGACCCCACAGGTGAAGGTGAAAAACTGTTTTTT
CASSDPTGEGEKLFF
>TRBJ1-5|TRBD1|few|TRBV28|15
TGTGCCAGCAGTCCACAGGGGCCTAGCAATCAGCCCCAGCATTTT
CASSPQGPSNQPQHF
>TRBJ1-2|TRBD1|.|TRBV19|15
TGTGCCAGTAGTTCCTGGGACAGGGAAGGTCAGGGCTACACCTTC
CASSSWDREGQGYTF
>TRBJ2-5|.|.|TRBV6-5|12
TGTGCCAGCAGTTACTCCCGAGAGACCCAGTACTTC
CASSYSRETQYF
>TRBJ1-6|TRBD1|once|TRBV6-5|15
TGTGCCAGCAGGACGGGACAGGGGATAAATTCACCCCTCCACTTT
CASRTGQGINSPLHF
>TRBJ2-3|TRBD2|.|TRBV7-2|16
TGTGCCAGCAGCTTATTCCTAGCGGGAGGGCCGGATACGCAGTATTTT
CASSLFLAGGPDTQYF
>TRBJ2-6|TRBD1|.|TRBV13|21
TGTGCCAGCAGCGGGGACGGTGAGGGACAGGGTTCTTATGGTGGGGCCAACGTCCTGACTTTC
CASSGDGEGQGSYGGANVLTF
>TRBJ2-7|TRBD1|.|TRBV6-5|15
TGTGCCAGCAGTTACTCGAGGGGACAGGGATACGAGCAGTACTTC
CASSYSRGQGYEQYF
>TRBJ2-1|TRBD2|.|TRBV9|15
TGTGCCAGCAGCGTAGGAAGCGGGAGGGGGGGTGAGCAGTTCTTC
CASSVGSGRGGEQFF
>TRBJ1-2|TRBD1|once|TRBV5-6|14
TGTGCCAGCAGCCGGGGGGACAGTCTCTATGGCTACACCTTC
CASSRGDSLYGYTF
>TRBJ2-2|.|.|TRBV19|14
TGTGCCACCCTCTCGGGACACCTCACCGGGGAGCTGTTTTTT
CATLSGHLTGELFF
>TRBJ1-1|.|few|TRBV9|13
TGTGCCAGCAGCGTAGGTTCAGGTGCGGATGCTTTCTTT
CASSVGSGADAFF
>TRBJ2-3|TRBD2|.|TRBV5-6|14
TGTGCCAGCATAACTAGCGGTCGAGCAGATACGCAGTATTTT
CASITSGRADTQYF
>TRBJ2-7|.|.|TRBV21-1|13
TGTGCCAGCAGCAAAGTGGCGTACTACGAGCAGTACTTC
CASSKVAYYEQYF
>TRBJ1-6|.|.|TRBV12-2|19
TGTGCAAGTCGCTTAGCCGGGCCGCATTTGAGCTCCTATAATTCACCCCTCCACTTT
CASRLAGPHLSSYNSPLHF
>TRBJ2-1|TRBD1|.|TRBV6-1|18
TGTGCCAGCAGTGAAGATGGGACCGGGACAGGGCTTGGGAATGAGCAGTTCTTC
CASSEDGTGTGLGNEQFF
>TRBJ2-7|.|once|TRBV5-1|15
TGCGCCAGCAGATTGGGGGACACGGGGACACCAGGGCAGTACTTC
CASRLGDTGTPGQYF
>TRBJ1-1|TRBD1|.|TRBV7-8|16
TGTGCCAGCAGCTTCTCTTACCGACAGGGAAACACTGAAGCTTTCTTT
CASSFSYRQGNTEAFF
>TRBJ2-7|TRBD1|.|TRBV6-5|13
TGTGCCAGCAGTCGGGACAGGTCCTACGAGCAGTACTTC
CASSRDRSYEQYF
>TRBJ1-5|.|.|TRBV18|16
TGTGCCAGCTCACCAGGAAGCGGCTATAGCAATCAGCCCCAGCATTTT
CASSPGSGYSNQPQHF
>TRBJ1-5|TRBD1|.|TRBV4-1|15
TGCGCCAGCAGCCAAGACGGACAGGGGGCGCAGCCCCAGCATTTT
CASSQDGQGAQPQHF
>TRBJ2-3|TRBD2|.|TRBV6-6|13
TGTGCCACCAGGACTAGCTGGGCAGATACGCAGTATTTT
CATRTSWADTQYF